Only a few counts were recorded for the clone carrying this T cell receptor (beta chain). As yet, its antigen is unknown. V was clipped by 2 bases and J by 2 bases, with 13 bases between them. This CDR3 has 16 residues. RNA transcripts served as the template for amplifying TCR beta CDR3 regions. First-round RT-PCR of the TCR CDR3 relied on the HTBI primer set. TCRdb re-called the multiplex PCR reads through MiXCR, storing one row per CDR3 protein. This sample has around 580,000 distinct CDR3 sequences, with over 15% found just once. Patients were excluded for uncontrolled infection, other autoimmune disease, pregnancy or lactation. This entry is derived from a study of T cells in Graves' hyperthyroidism and ophthalmopathy. Points from the study as a whole: Blood held most thyroid clonotypes expanded above 0.001 frequency.

The chain recombines TRBV12-3 or TRBV12-4 with TRBJ1-3; D not resolved. The source material was blood. The receptor comes from a woman in her late teens or twenties with Graves' hyperthyroidism. CDR3 sequence: CASSLSGIGPGNTIYF. CDR3 sequence (DNA): TGTGCCAGCAGTTTATCCGGAATCGGGCCTGGAAACACCATATATTTT.